This T cell receptor beta chain stems from a study of graft-versus-host responses after intestinal transplantation. Overall study context: Each transplant was multivisceral, liver-intestinal, or isolated intestinal. Every recipient had anti-thymocyte globulin induction and 2 to 3 years of tacrolimus plus steroids. Study findings and constraints: The authors found GvH clones in recipient marrow, some appearing first in ileum or blood. Graft-donor T cell macrochimerism coincided with high graft-versus-host to host-versus-graft clonal ratios in allografts.

The data were produced by immunoSEQ multiplex PCR, yet TCRdb's version contains in-frame clones alone and is incomplete. Of fewer than 20,000 clones in the sample, 79% were seen once. V was pared by 4 bases and J by 5 bases, with 9 bases of the junction left unmatched. The CDR3 consists of 15 residues. The V gene's germline CDR1 is LNHNV and CDR2 YYDKDF (reference sequence). On this clone itself: What it recognizes is unknown.

The starting material, graft tissue, was processed to release intraepithelial and lamina propria lymphocytes. The sequence derives from a human patient who received an intestinal transplant, so some T cells may come from the graft donor. V and J are TRBV15 and TRBJ2-5; TRBD1 matches at 8 bases. This material consisted of ileum tissue, taken approximately 480 days after intestinal transplant. CDR3 amino acids: CATSTRDRPGETQYF. CDR3 DNA sequence: TGTGCCACCAGCACAAGGGACAGGCCAGGGGAGACCCAGTACTTC.